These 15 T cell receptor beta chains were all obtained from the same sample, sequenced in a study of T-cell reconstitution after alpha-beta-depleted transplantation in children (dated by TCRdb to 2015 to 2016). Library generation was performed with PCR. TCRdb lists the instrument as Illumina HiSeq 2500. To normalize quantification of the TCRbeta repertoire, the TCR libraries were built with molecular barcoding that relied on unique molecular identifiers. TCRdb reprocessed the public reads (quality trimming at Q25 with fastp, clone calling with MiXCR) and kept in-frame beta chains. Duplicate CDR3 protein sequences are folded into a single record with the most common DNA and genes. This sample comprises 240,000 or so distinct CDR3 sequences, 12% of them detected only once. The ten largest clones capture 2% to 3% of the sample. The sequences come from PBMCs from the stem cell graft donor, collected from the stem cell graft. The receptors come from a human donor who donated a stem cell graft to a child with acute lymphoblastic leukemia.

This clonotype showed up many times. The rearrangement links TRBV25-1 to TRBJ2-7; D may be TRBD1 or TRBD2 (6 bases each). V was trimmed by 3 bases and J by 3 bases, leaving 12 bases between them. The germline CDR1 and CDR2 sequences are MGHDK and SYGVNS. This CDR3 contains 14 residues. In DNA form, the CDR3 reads TGTGCCAGCAGTGATGCCGGGGGCATCTACGAGCAGTACTTC. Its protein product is CASSDAGGIYEQYF.

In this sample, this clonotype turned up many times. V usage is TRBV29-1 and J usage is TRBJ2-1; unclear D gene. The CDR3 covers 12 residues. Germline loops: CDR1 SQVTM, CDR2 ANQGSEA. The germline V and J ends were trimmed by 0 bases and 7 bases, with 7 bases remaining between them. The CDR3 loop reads CSVEDAGNEQFF. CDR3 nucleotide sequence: TGCAGCGTTGAAGATGCAGGAAATGAGCAGTTCTTC.

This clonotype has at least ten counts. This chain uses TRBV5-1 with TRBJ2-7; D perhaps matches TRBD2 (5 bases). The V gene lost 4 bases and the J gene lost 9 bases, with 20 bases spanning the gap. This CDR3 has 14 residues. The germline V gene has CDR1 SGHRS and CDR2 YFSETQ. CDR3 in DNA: TGCGCCAGCAGCCAACGCTTGACGGGATCCGCGCAGTACTTC. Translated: CASSQRLTGSAQYF.

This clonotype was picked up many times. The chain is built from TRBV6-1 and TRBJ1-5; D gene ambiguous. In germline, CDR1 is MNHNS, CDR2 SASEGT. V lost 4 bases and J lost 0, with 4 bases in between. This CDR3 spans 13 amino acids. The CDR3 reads CASSAYSNQPQHF. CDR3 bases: TGTGCCAGCAGTGCATATAGCAATCAGCCCCAGCATTTT.

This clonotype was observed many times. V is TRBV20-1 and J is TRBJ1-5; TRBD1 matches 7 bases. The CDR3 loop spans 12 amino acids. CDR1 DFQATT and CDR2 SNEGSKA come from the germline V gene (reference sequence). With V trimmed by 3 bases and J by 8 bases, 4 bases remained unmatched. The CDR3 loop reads CSARGRGEPQHF. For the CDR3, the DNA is TGCAGTGCTAGGGGCAGGGGGGAGCCCCAGCATTTT.

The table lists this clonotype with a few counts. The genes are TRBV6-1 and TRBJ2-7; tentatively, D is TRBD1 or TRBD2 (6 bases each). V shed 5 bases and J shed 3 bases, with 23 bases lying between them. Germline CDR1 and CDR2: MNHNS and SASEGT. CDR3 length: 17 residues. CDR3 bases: TGTGCCAGCAGTCCCCGATGGGGCGGGGACACAGGCTACGAGCAGTACTTC. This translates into CASSPRWGGDTGYEQYF.

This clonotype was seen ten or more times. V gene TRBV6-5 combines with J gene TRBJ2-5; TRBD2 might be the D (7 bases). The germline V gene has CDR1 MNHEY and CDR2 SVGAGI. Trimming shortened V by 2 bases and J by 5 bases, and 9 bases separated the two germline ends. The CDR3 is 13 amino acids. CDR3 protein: CASSYGRGETQYF. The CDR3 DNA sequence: TGTGCCAGCAGTTACGGGAGGGGGGAGACCCAGTACTTC.

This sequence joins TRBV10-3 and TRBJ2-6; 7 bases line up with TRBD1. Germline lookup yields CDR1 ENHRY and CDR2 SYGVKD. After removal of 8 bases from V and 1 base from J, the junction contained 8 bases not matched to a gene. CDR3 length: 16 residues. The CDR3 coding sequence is TGTGCCATCCAAACAGGGGTTATGTCTGGGGCCAACGTCCTGACTTTC. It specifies CAIQTGVMSGANVLTF.

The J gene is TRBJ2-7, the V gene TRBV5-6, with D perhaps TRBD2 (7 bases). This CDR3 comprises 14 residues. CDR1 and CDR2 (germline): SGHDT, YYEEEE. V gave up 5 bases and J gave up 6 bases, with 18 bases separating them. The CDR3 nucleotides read TGTGCCAGCAGTCCGGGGGGCCCGGACTGCGAGCAGTACTTC. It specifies CASSPGGPDCEQYF. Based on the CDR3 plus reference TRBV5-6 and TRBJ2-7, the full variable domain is DAGVTQSPTHLIKTRGQQVTLRCSPKSGHDTVSWYQQALGQGPQFIFQYYEEEERQRGNFPDRFSGHQFPNYSSELNVNALLLGDSALYLCASSPGGPDCEQYFGPGTRLTVT.

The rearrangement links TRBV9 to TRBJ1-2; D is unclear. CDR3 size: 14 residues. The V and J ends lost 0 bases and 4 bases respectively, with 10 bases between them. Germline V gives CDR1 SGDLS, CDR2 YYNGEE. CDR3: CASSVVGSSYGYTF. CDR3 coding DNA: TGTGCCAGCAGCGTAGTGGGTTCCTCCTATGGCTACACCTTC.

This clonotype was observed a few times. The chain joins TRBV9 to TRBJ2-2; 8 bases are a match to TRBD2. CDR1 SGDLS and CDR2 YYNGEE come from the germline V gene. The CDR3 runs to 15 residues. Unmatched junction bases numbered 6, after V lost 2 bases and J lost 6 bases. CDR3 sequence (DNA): TGTGCCAGCAGCGTCTCGGGAGGGAAAGCCGGGGAGCTGTTTTTT. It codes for CASSVSGGKAGELFF. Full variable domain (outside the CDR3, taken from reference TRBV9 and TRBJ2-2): DSGVTQTPKHLITATGQRVTLRCSPRSGDLSVYWYQQSLDQGLQFLIQYYNGEERAKGNILERFSAQQFPDLHSELNLSSLELGDSALYFCASSVSGGKAGELFFGEGSRLTVL.

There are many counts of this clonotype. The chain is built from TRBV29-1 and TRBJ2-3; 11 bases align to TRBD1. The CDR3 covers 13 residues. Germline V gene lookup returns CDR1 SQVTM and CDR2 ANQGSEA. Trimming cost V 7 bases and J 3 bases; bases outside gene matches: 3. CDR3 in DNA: TGCAGCGGGACAGGGGGCGCAACAGATACGCAGTATTTT. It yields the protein CSGTGGATDTQYF.

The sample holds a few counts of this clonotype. The CDR3, as DNA: TGTGCCAGCAGCTCCGGACTAGCGGGAGGGACTAGCACAGATACGCAGTATTTT. It codes for CASSSGLAGGTSTDTQYF. The genes are TRBV11-2 and TRBJ2-3; 15 bases are a match to TRBD2. This CDR3 comprises 18 residues. The V gene's germline CDR1 is SGHAT and CDR2 FQNNGV. After removal of 4 bases from V and 0 bases from J, the junction contained 5 bases not matched to a gene.

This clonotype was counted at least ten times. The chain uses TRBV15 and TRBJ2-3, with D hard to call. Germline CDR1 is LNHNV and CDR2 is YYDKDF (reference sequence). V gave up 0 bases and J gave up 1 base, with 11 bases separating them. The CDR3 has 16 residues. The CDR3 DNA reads TGTGCCACCAGCAGAGACCCCAGCCCCGGCACAGATACGCAGTATTTT. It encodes CATSRDPSPGTDTQYF.

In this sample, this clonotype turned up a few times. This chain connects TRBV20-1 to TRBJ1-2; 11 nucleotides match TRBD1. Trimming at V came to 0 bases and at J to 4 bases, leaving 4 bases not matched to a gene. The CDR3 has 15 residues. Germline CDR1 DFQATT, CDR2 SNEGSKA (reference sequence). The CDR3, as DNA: TGCAGTGCTAGAGATGGGACAGGGGGAAGCTATGGCTACACCTTC. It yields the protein CSARDGTGGSYGYTF.